Below are 16 T cell receptor beta chains sequenced from a single sample in a study of identical twins. TCRdb analysed the 5' RACE reads with MiXCR anew, one entry per CDR3 protein. This repertoire shows 260,000 or so distinct CDR3 sequences, approximately 7.8% found once; its top ten account for about 5.8%. This same sample was also part of a study on yellow fever vaccine responses in identical twins.

Material for sequencing was CD8+ T cells sorted from blood. These receptors were obtained from a woman in her late teens or twenties in good health.

A note on this clonotype: One base away lies a much larger clone, so this may be a sequencing read error. The chain couples TRBV10-3 to TRBJ2-5; 9 nucleotides align to TRBD1. Germline V gene data show CDR1 as ENHRY and CDR2 as SYGVKD. J lost 4 bases, V lost 6 bases, and 12 bases had no gene match. CDR3 size: 16 residues. In DNA form, the CDR3 reads TGTGCCATCAGCAACGTACAGGGGGCGCTTATAGAGACCCAGTACTTC. This sequence encodes CAISNVQGALIETQYF.

The chain has TRBV7-9 and TRBJ2-2, with D perhaps matching TRBD1 (5 bases). CDR1 is SEHNR, CDR2 FQNEAQ, per germline (reference sequence). V was clipped by 6 bases and J by 8 bases, with 7 bases between them. This CDR3 contains 11 residues. CDR3 residues: CASRRTGELFF. The CDR3 coding sequence is TGTGCCAGCAGGCGGACAGGGGAGCTGTTTTTT.

About this clonotype: A much larger clone lies a single base off, so this may be a read error. This chain links TRBV28 with TRBJ2-7, with 12 bases identical to TRBD2. The CDR3 totals 16 residues. V lost 3 bases and J lost 3; bases outside the gene matches: 6. From germline, CDR1 is MDHEN and CDR2 SYDVKM. The CDR3 DNA reads as TGTGCCAGCAGTTTTCGACTAGCGGGAGTAGACTACGAGCAGTACTTC. It translates to CASSFRLAGVDYEQYF.

Only a few counts were recorded for this clonotype. The chain joins TRBV7-2 to TRBJ2-7; 9 nucleotides match TRBD2. CDR3 size: 15 residues. The trim removed 2 bases at V and 4 bases at J, leaving 6 bases unmatched. From germline, CDR1 is SGHTA and CDR2 FQGNSA. Here the CDR3 DNA reads TGTGCCAGCAGCTTATTGGCGGGAGGGAGGTACGAGCAGTACTTC. It codes for CASSLLAGGRYEQYF.

In this sample, this clonotype turned up a few times. This sequence joins TRBV3-1 and TRBJ2-7; D is unclear. Germline lookup yields CDR1 LGHDT and CDR2 YNNKEL (reference sequence). V was pared by 2 bases and J by 3 bases, with 14 bases between. This CDR3 spans 15 amino acids. The CDR3 bases are TGTGCCAGCAGCCAAAACCCTGGACGGAACTACGAGCAGTACTTC. It yields the protein CASSQNPGRNYEQYF.

This clonotype has at least ten counts. V gene TRBV20-1 combines with J gene TRBJ2-1; weak D call: TRBD2 (6 bases). Germline V gene lookup returns CDR1 DFQATT and CDR2 SNEGSKA (reference sequence). The germline V and J ends were trimmed by 0 bases and 0 bases, with 18 bases remaining between them. The CDR3 totals 18 residues. CDR3 DNA: TGCAGTGCTAGAGATCAGGTAATAGCGGACCACTCCTACAATGAGCAGTTCTTC. Its translation is CSARDQVIADHSYNEQFF.

This clonotype was seen repeatedly, ten times or more. V gene TRBV7-9 combines with J gene TRBJ2-2; D may match TRBD1 or TRBD2 (5 bases each). CDR1 and CDR2 (germline): SEHNR, FQNEAQ (reference sequence). Trimming cost V 5 bases and J 3 bases, with 16 bases left between them. This CDR3 comprises 16 residues. CDR3 amino acids: CASSTPGPRDTGELFF. DNA of the CDR3: TGTGCCAGCAGCACGCCGGGACCGAGGGACACCGGGGAGCTGTTTTTT.

The chain carries TRBV25-1 and TRBJ2-2; TRBD2 matches at 16 bases. Germline V gene sequence: CDR1 MGHDK, CDR2 SYGVNS. With 4 bases clipped from V and 1 base from J, the junction kept 12 bases outside the gene matches. The CDR3 covers 21 residues. The CDR3 reads CASSGPGLAGGRFGNTGELFF. The CDR3, as DNA: TGTGCCAGCAGTGGTCCGGGACTAGCGGGGGGGCGCTTTGGGAACACCGGGGAGCTGTTTTTT.

This clonotype was detected ten times or more. V usage is TRBV20-1 and J usage is TRBJ2-1; the D gene is possibly TRBD2 (6 bases). CDR3 length equals 15 residues. Germline CDR1 reads DFQATT; CDR2 reads SNEGSKA (reference sequence). V lost 1 base to trimming and J lost 8 bases, with 18 bases between them. CDR3 coding DNA: TGCAGTGCTAGAGGGACTGGACGGGACTTCTATGAGCAGTTCTTC. This translates into CSARGTGRDFYEQFF.

This clonotype was found a few times. The V call is TRBV9, the J call TRBJ2-7; TRBD1 might be the D (6 bases). The germline gives CDR1 SGDLS, CDR2 YYNGEE. V was trimmed by 4 bases and J by 2 bases, leaving 19 bases between them. The CDR3 extends over 16 amino acids. CDR3 coding DNA: TGTGCCAGCAGCCAAGGATGGGGGACAAACACCTACGAGCAGTACTTC. It translates to CASSQGWGTNTYEQYF.

This clonotype was recorded many times. The rearrangement uses TRBV9 and TRBJ2-7; D gene ambiguous. The V gene lost 4 bases and the J gene lost 5 bases, with 22 bases spanning the gap. This CDR3 region has 16 residues. Looked up from germline, CDR1 is SGDLS and CDR2 is YYNGEE. The CDR3 protein is CASSLVALPNLNEQYF. CDR3 nucleotides: TGTGCCAGCAGCCTAGTGGCTTTACCTAACCTGAACGAGCAGTACTTC.

The rearrangement uses TRBV7-9 and TRBJ1-1, with D tentatively TRBD1 (6 bases). The germline V gene encodes CDR1 SEHNR and CDR2 FQNEAQ (reference sequence). This CDR3 has 14 amino acids. Trimming removed 2 bases from V and 3 bases from J, with 10 bases in between. In DNA form, the CDR3 reads TGTGCCAGCAGCTTACAGGGGATACACACTGAAGCTTTCTTT. Its translation is CASSLQGIHTEAFF.

DNA for the CDR3: TGTGCCAGCACCTATAGCGGGTCGAACACCGGGGAGCTGTTTTTT. Translation gives CASTYSGSNTGELFF. V usage is TRBV28 and J usage is TRBJ2-2; 7 bases fit TRBD2. There are 15 residues in the CDR3. J gave up 0 bases and V 7 bases, and 5 bases lay outside the gene matches. The germline V gene has CDR1 MDHEN and CDR2 SYDVKM. Full variable domain (missing parts from reference TRBV28 and TRBJ2-2): DVKVTQSSRYLVKRTGEKVFLECVQDMDHENMFWYRQDPGLGLRLIYFSYDVKMKEKGDIPEGYSVSREKKERFSLILESASTNQTSMYLCASTYSGSNTGELFFGEGSRLTVL.

The chain employs TRBV20-1 and TRBJ2-7; a weak D match, TRBD1 (5 bases). Trimming removed 6 bases at V and 4 bases at J, with 16 bases between. Germline V gene lookup returns CDR1 DFQATT and CDR2 SNEGSKA (reference sequence). The CDR3 totals 13 residues. For the CDR3, the DNA is TGCAGTGCCCCCGCCCAGGGATTATACGAGCAGTACGTC. As protein: CSAPAQGLYEQYV.

This clonotype was observed at least ten times. The genes are TRBV12-3 or TRBV12-4 and TRBJ2-2; D ambiguous. The CDR3 is 10 amino acids. The V end was cut by 6 bases, the J end by 7 bases, with 3 bases between. CDR3 sequence reads: CASSLGELFF. CDR3 bases: TGTGCCAGCAGCCTCGGGGAGCTGTTTTTT.

The V gene is TRBV28, the J gene TRBJ2-7, with 9 bases aligning to TRBD1. This CDR3 region has 13 residues. CDR1 and CDR2 from the germline V gene are MDHEN and SYDVKM. With 6 bases clipped from V and 7 bases from J, the junction kept 7 bases outside the gene matches. The CDR3 DNA sequence: TGTGCCAGCAGAGGGACAGGGTATGGAGAGCAGTACTTC. This gives the protein CASRGTGYGEQYF.